Below, one TCR beta chain is given with its context. The antigen remains unidentified. V shed 5 bases and J shed 2 bases, with 14 bases lying between them. The CDR3 consists of 15 residues. Germline V gives CDR1 SGHVS, CDR2 FNYEAQ. Sampling times: baseline, cycle 4 day 1, cycle 7 day 1. The entry originates in a study of OX40 agonist ivuxolimab in advanced cancers. Study-wide context: Ivuxolimab, an agonist antibody against OX40 (CD134), was given to patients. Patients achieving partial responses numbered three: one hepatocellular carcinoma case and two cutaneous melanoma cases. Study findings and constraints: Dosing at 0.1 to 3.0 mg/kg was accompanied by clonal expansion of CD4+ and CD8+ blood T cells by week 6.

Assay: immunoSEQ multiplex PCR; the TCRdb copy retains only in-frame clones and omits some. The sample holds 20,000 to 25,000 clones, around 77% seen once. This clonotype was obtained from an adult with an advanced solid tumor such as melanoma, head and neck, liver or kidney cancer. The V gene is TRBV7-6, the J gene TRBJ2-3; D is ambiguous. The starting material was CD4+ or CD8+ T cells sorted from blood, obtained in a trial of the OX40 agonist ivuxolimab. The CDR3: CASSQNRGSTDTQYF. The CDR3 nucleotides are TGTGCCAGCAGCCAAAACCGCGGTTCCACAGATACGCAGTATTTT.